Listed below are T cell receptor beta chains from one sample, sequenced in a study of T-cell reconstitution after alpha-beta-depleted transplantation in children. TCRdb itself ran the PCR reads through MiXCR, one entry per CDR3 protein. The table includes around 680,000 distinct CDR3 sequences, 16% detected once. Here the sequenced sample was PBMCs from the stem cell graft donor, taken from the stem cell graft. These receptors all stem from a human donor who donated a stem cell graft to a child with acute myeloid leukemia. Each CDR3 is given without its conserved first and last residue. A row's size may be missing; if present it is once, few, many or a size class.

V gene: TRBV20-1
clone size: many
J gene: TRBJ2-3
CDR3 protein: SARDGDGGDTDTQY

V gene: TRBV5-1
clone size: few
J gene: TRBJ2-3
CDR3 protein: ASRVQDNTDTQY

V gene: TRBV24-1
clone size: few
J gene: TRBJ1-5
CDR3 protein: ATSDDSSNQPQH

V gene: TRBV4-1
clone size: NA
J gene: TRBJ1-4
CDR3 protein: ASSQDQGRLF

V gene: TRBV7-2
clone size: many
J gene: TRBJ2-7
CDR3 protein: ASAFEQGRTYEQY

V gene: TRBV28
clone size: NA
J gene: TRBJ2-3
CDR3 protein: ASRVGGVRGWADTQY

V gene: TRBV10-3
clone size: NA
J gene: TRBJ1-1
CDR3 protein: AISPTARGDTEAF

V gene: TRBV27
clone size: NA
J gene: TRBJ1-2
CDR3 protein: ASSSTRTGSAYGYT

V gene: TRBV5-1
clone size: NA
J gene: TRBJ2-2
CDR3 protein: ASSLDGVPNTGELF

V gene: TRBV11-2
clone size: many
J gene: TRBJ2-3
CDR3 protein: ASSQSIGGGDSTDTQY

V gene: TRBV5-4
clone size: many
J gene: TRBJ2-1
CDR3 protein: ASSTTSGGSEQF

V gene: TRBV7-2
clone size: NA
J gene: TRBJ1-5
CDR3 protein: ASSLGGPNNQPQH

V gene: TRBV20-1
clone size: NA
J gene: TRBJ2-2
CDR3 protein: SARRLSNTGELF

V gene: TRBV29-1
clone size: NA
J gene: TRBJ2-7
CDR3 protein: SVPSSNDRGEQY

V gene: TRBV5-1
clone size: few
J gene: TRBJ2-3
CDR3 protein: ASMPGLSTDTQY

V gene: TRBV2
clone size: NA
J gene: TRBJ2-7
CDR3 protein: AGQGFEGEQY

V gene: TRBV9
clone size: few
J gene: TRBJ2-5
CDR3 protein: ASSSHRGTQTQY

V gene: TRBV20-1
clone size: few
J gene: TRBJ2-1
CDR3 protein: SARHATYRAGGIYYNEQF

V gene: TRBV6-2/TRBV6-3
clone size: NA
J gene: TRBJ1-1
CDR3 protein: ASLLDTNTEAF

V gene: TRBV7-2
clone size: many
J gene: TRBJ2-1
CDR3 protein: ASTISGGSWIDEQF

V gene: TRBV6-2/TRBV6-3
clone size: few
J gene: TRBJ1-5
CDR3 protein: ASRSSLTVANQPQH

V gene: TRBV7-8
clone size: few
J gene: TRBJ1-5
CDR3 protein: ASSLGGQPNQPQH

V gene: TRBV6-4
clone size: many
J gene: TRBJ2-3
CDR3 protein: ASSDGQGADTQY

V gene: TRBV20-1
clone size: NA
J gene: TRBJ2-7
CDR3 protein: SAEGDRASYEQY

V gene: TRBV10-3
clone size: many
J gene: TRBJ1-1
CDR3 protein: AISEGGPNTEAF

V gene: TRBV7-9
clone size: NA
J gene: TRBJ1-5
CDR3 protein: ASSLADGSPQH

V gene: TRBV29-1
clone size: NA
J gene: TRBJ2-1
CDR3 protein: SVDTRQGVNEQF

V gene: TRBV12-3/TRBV12-4
clone size: NA
J gene: TRBJ2-3
CDR3 protein: ASSRVERGEKSTDTQY

V gene: TRBV10-3
clone size: NA
J gene: TRBJ2-7
CDR3 protein: AISESVGHSHEQY